Listed here are 19 T cell receptor beta chains from one sample, sequenced in a study of blood T cell repertoires in COVID-19. Using immunoSEQ multiplex PCR, the repertoire was profiled, and TCRdb retains in-frame clones only, with some absent. The data show roughly 50,000 clones, 80% to 85% seen once. Source material: peripheral blood. The receptors were gathered from a woman of 80 years or more with acute or convalescent COVID-19.

V usage is TRBV6-5 and J usage is TRBJ2-7, with 8 bases lining up with TRBD1. CDR1 is MNHEY, CDR2 SVGAGI, per germline. V lost 3 bases and J lost 5; bases outside the gene matches: 6. CDR3 length: 14 amino acids. The CDR3 DNA sequence: TGTGCCAGCAGTTATGGACAGGGTAGTAACGAGCAGTACTTC. This sequence encodes CASSYGQGSNEQYF.

The J gene is TRBJ2-1, the V gene TRBV7-8, with 9 bases fitting TRBD1. The CDR3 extends over 14 amino acids. Germline lookup yields CDR1 SGHVS and CDR2 FQNEAQ. The V gene end was trimmed by 7 bases and the J gene end by 5 bases; junction bases not matched to a gene: 6. The CDR3 nucleotides are TGTGCCAGCAAGGGGGACAGGGTTAACAATGAGCAGTTCTTC. Protein: CASKGDRVNNEQFF.

The V and J genes are TRBV5-6 and TRBJ2-3, with D uncertain. This CDR3 region has 16 residues. V was clipped by 0 bases and J by 0 bases, with 11 bases between them. In germline, CDR1 is SGHDT, CDR2 YYEEEE. As DNA, the CDR3 is TGTGCCAGCAGCTTGGTCTATTCCCAAAGCACAGATACGCAGTATTTT. It translates to CASSLVYSQSTDTQYF. Supplemented by reference TRBV5-6 and TRBJ2-3, the full variable domain reads DAGVTQSPTHLIKTRGQQVTLRCSPKSGHDTVSWYQQALGQGPQFIFQYYEEEERQRGNFPDRFSGHQFPNYSSELNVNALLLGDSALYLCASSLVYSQSTDTQYFGPGTRLTVL.

The table lists this clone with a count of one. This sequence joins TRBV3-1 (or the pseudogene TRBV3-2) and TRBJ1-6, with D perhaps matching TRBD1 (6 bases). Germline CDR1 reads LGHDT; CDR2 reads YNNKEL (reference sequence). V gave up 3 bases and J gave up 13 bases, with 19 bases separating them. The CDR3 is 15 amino acids. The DNA for the CDR3 is TGTGCCAGCAGCCAGGCGCAGGGGAGAAATGCGCCCCTCCACTTT. Its protein product is CASSQAQGRNAPLHF.

The CDR3 DNA follows: TGTGCCAGCAGCTTGGCCGGGATAAGCTCCTACAATGAGCAGTTCTTC. Translating gives CASSLAGISSYNEQFF. The chain couples TRBV5-4 to TRBJ2-1, with D maybe TRBD2 (5 bases). Per the germline V gene, CDR1 is SGHNT and CDR2 is YYREEE (reference sequence). The CDR3 runs 16 residues. V lost 0 bases and J 0 bases, leaving 10 bases between the germline ends.

The chain is built from TRBV7-9 and TRBJ2-7; 7 bases are shared with TRBD1. This CDR3 region has 14 residues. Germline CDR1 SEHNR, CDR2 FQNEAQ (reference sequence). V dropped 5 bases and J dropped 0; count of bases not matched to a gene: 4. In DNA, the CDR3 is TGTGCCAGCAGCCCTCGGGACAGCTCCTACGAGCAGTACTTC. This codes for CASSPRDSSYEQYF.

The chain couples TRBV6-5 to TRBJ1-2; 8 bases agree with TRBD1. The V gene's germline CDR1 is MNHEY and CDR2 SVGAGI. The CDR3 loop spans 15 amino acids. V was clipped by 7 bases and J by 4 bases; unmatched bases: 11. The CDR3 DNA sequence: TGTGCCAGCAATCCTGGGACAGGAAGAATCTATGGCTACACCTTC. It codes for CASNPGTGRIYGYTF.

V usage is TRBV11-3 and J usage is TRBJ2-7, with 13 bases matching TRBD2. Germline V gives CDR1 SGHNT, CDR2 YENEEA. The CDR3 has 15 residues. V lost 5 bases to trimming and J lost 6 bases; unmatched junction nucleotides: 7. The CDR3 reads CASSRDGLAGAEQYF. The CDR3, as DNA: TGTGCCAGCAGCCGCGATGGACTAGCGGGGGCCGAGCAGTACTTC. Looking up the rest from reference TRBV11-3 and TRBJ2-7 gives the full variable domain: EAGVVQSPRYKIIEKKQPVAFWCNPISGHNTLYWYLQNLGQGPELLIRYENEEAVDDSQLPKDRFSAERLKGVDSTLKIQPAELGDSAVYLCASSRDGLAGAEQYFGPGTRLTVT.

The gene calls are TRBV3-1 (or the pseudogene TRBV3-2) and TRBJ2-1; 12 nucleotides agree with TRBD2. J lost 7 bases, V lost 2 bases, and 3 bases had no gene match. This CDR3 region has 15 residues. Germline V lookup: CDR1 LGHDT, CDR2 YNNKEL (reference sequence). This chain's CDR3 is CASSQLAGGLNEQFF. DNA of the CDR3: TGTGCCAGCAGCCAACTAGCGGGGGGGCTGAATGAGCAGTTCTTC.

The CDR3 sequence: CASSFRGQAFF. In nucleotides, the CDR3 is TGTGCCAGCAGCTTCAGGGGGCAAGCTTTCTTT. This rearrangement joins TRBV11-3 to TRBJ1-1; 8 nucleotides align to TRBD1. Germline values: CDR1 SGHNT, CDR2 YENEEA. Trimming at V came to 3 bases and at J to 9 bases, leaving 0 bases not matched to a gene. This CDR3 has 11 residues.

The chain couples TRBV7-9 to TRBJ1-1, with 7 positions matching TRBD1. V shed 6 bases, J shed 1 base, and the junction held 8 bases outside the gene matches. This CDR3 region has 15 residues. Germline CDR1 is SEHNR and CDR2 is FQNEAQ (reference sequence). CDR3 nucleotide sequence: TGTGCCAGCAGGCCACCGGGACAGAAGAACACTGAAGCTTTCTTT. Translated, it gives CASRPPGQKNTEAFF.

The CDR3 is CSVSQGATKNIQYF. The CDR3 bases are TGCAGCGTTAGTCAGGGGGCGACCAAAAACATTCAGTACTTC. The chain recombines TRBV29-1 with TRBJ2-4; 8 bases match TRBD1. J gave up 2 bases and V 5 bases, and 5 bases lay outside the gene matches. The germline V gene has CDR1 SQVTM and CDR2 ANQGSEA. The CDR3 length is 14 residues.

The chain joins TRBV6-6 to TRBJ2-1, with D maybe TRBD2 (7 bases). CDR1 is MNHNY and CDR2 is SVGAGI in the germline V gene (reference sequence). The CDR3 has 13 residues. V shed 6 bases and J shed 9 bases, with 15 bases lying between them. CDR3 DNA: TGTGCCAGCAGAGGGTGGGGGGGCCTTGAGCAGTTCTTC. Its protein is CASRGWGGLEQFF.

The chain couples TRBV3-1 (or the pseudogene TRBV3-2) to TRBJ2-3; weak D call: TRBD2 (5 bases). The germline V gene has CDR1 LGHDT and CDR2 YNNKEL (reference sequence). This CDR3 is built from 15 residues. V shed 4 bases and J shed 4 bases, with 15 bases lying between them. The CDR3 nucleotides are TGTGCCAGCAGCCCCGGCGGGTTGGCTTCAGATACGCAGTATTTT. The encoded protein is CASSPGGLASDTQYF.

The CDR3 is CASSDRGTYGYTF. For the CDR3, the DNA is TGTGCCAGTAGTGACAGGGGGACCTATGGCTACACCTTC. The chain recombines TRBV19 with TRBJ1-2; 9 nucleotides agree with TRBD1. Germline loops: CDR1 LNHDA, CDR2 SQIVND (reference sequence). J lost 4 bases, V lost 5 bases, and 2 bases had no gene match. The CDR3 has 13 amino acids. Looking up the rest from reference TRBV19 and TRBJ1-2 gives the full variable domain: DGGITQSPKYLFRKEGQNVTLSCEQNLNHDAMYWYRQDPGQGLRLIYYSQIVNDFQKGDIAEGYSVSREKKESFPLTVTSAQKNPTAFYLCASSDRGTYGYTFGSGTRLTVV.

This clone was seen repeatedly, ten times or more. One end of the junction does not line up with germline, which may come from a read error. The rearrangement links TRBV5-4 to TRBJ2-1; D not certain. The V gene's germline CDR1 is SGHNT and CDR2 YYREEE (reference sequence). This CDR3 has 11 amino acids. In DNA, the CDR3 is TGTGCCAGCAGCTTGTACAGTGAGCAGTTCTTC. Translating gives CASSLYSEQFF. The full variable domain, its missing parts supplied by reference TRBV5-4 and TRBJ2-1, is ETGVTQSPTHLIKTRGQQVTLRCSSQSGHNTVSWYQQALGQGPQFIFQYYREEENGRGNFPPRFSGLQFPNYSSELNVNALELDDSALYLCASSLYSEQFFGPGTRLTVL.

The chain employs TRBV6-4 and TRBJ1-2; 7 bases map to TRBD1. The CDR3 has 15 amino acids. Germline V CDR1 and CDR2: MRHNA, SNTAGT. J was trimmed by 3 bases and V by 0 bases; bases with no gene match: 4. This chain's CDR3 is CASSDSPGGYYGYTF. CDR3 nucleotide sequence: TGTGCCAGCAGTGACTCGCCAGGGGGGTACTATGGCTACACCTTC.

The V and J genes are TRBV7-9 and TRBJ2-2, with 7 bases that match TRBD2. The CDR3 runs to 15 residues. V shed 8 bases, J shed 7 bases, and the junction held 13 bases outside the gene matches. Per germline, CDR1 SEHNR and CDR2 FQNEAQ (reference sequence). This CDR3 reads CASRRGGGNGGELFF. In DNA, the CDR3 is TGTGCCAGCCGCCGGGGCGGGGGTAACGGCGGGGAGCTGTTTTTT.

A note on this clone: In the same sample, other DNA sequences code for this CDR3. The gene calls are TRBV6-5 and TRBJ1-4, with 7 bases identical to TRBD1. V trimming: 6 bases; J trimming: 8 bases; junction bases outside the gene matches: 9. CDR3 length: 14 amino acids. The germline V gene has CDR1 MNHEY and CDR2 SVGAGI. The CDR3: CASSPPGQREKLFF. The CDR3 nucleotides read TGTGCCAGCAGCCCCCCGGGACAGAGAGAAAAACTGTTTTTT.